One sample yielded the 18 T cell receptor beta chains listed below, sequenced in a study of shared clonotypes between healthy human individuals. The naive CD8 population came from CD45RO-negative cells selected for CCR7, without terminally differentiated effector memory CD45RA+ cells. Clones were sequenced by immunoSEQ multiplex PCR, and TCRdb holds only the in-frame ones, with some missing. This table has about 820,000 clones, 90% to 95% appearing once. Sequenced sample: naive CD8+ T cells sorted from blood. Receptor source: a man aged 25-45 years in good health.

V usage is TRBV11-2 and J usage is TRBJ2-7; weak D call: TRBD1 (7 bases). The length of the CDR3 is 14 residues. Germline assignment: CDR1 SGHAT and CDR2 FQNNGV. V was clipped by 5 bases and J by 2 bases, with 13 bases between them. CDR3 in DNA: TGTGCCAGCAGCCGCGGGACAGTGACCTACGAGCAGTACTTC. This codes for CASSRGTVTYEQYF.

V gene TRBV19 combines with J gene TRBJ2-1, with 9 bases matching TRBD1. CDR1 and CDR2 (germline): LNHDA, SQIVND (reference sequence). The CDR3 consists of 14 residues. The V and J ends lost 5 bases and 5 bases, in that order; junction bases with no gene match: 4. The CDR3 reads CASSFGQGHNEQFF. For the CDR3, the DNA is TGTGCCAGTAGTTTTGGACAGGGGCACAATGAGCAGTTCTTC.

The chain joins TRBV5-6 to TRBJ2-7; no definite D call. Germline assignment: CDR1 SGHDT and CDR2 YYEEEE. V was pared by 4 bases and J by 6 bases, with 8 bases between. This CDR3 spans 11 amino acids. The CDR3 DNA reads as TGTGCCAGCAGCGTTTTATCCGAGCAGTACTTC. Amino acids: CASSVLSEQYF. Variable domain in full (rest from reference TRBV5-6 and TRBJ2-7): DAGVTQSPTHLIKTRGQQVTLRCSPKSGHDTVSWYQQALGQGPQFIFQYYEEEERQRGNFPDRFSGHQFPNYSSELNVNALLLGDSALYLCASSVLSEQYFGPGTRLTVT.

The rearrangement links TRBV6-6 to TRBJ2-7; D is undetermined. From germline, CDR1 is MNHNY and CDR2 SVGAGI (reference sequence). Deletions cut 0 bases from V and 5 bases from J, with 14 bases between. The CDR3 loop spans 15 amino acids. CDR3 residues: CASSYSIQKDHEQYF. CDR3 sequence (DNA): TGTGCCAGCAGTTACTCGATACAGAAGGACCACGAGCAGTACTTC.

The chain links TRBV5-1 to TRBJ2-6; D is uncertain. The germline V gene has CDR1 SGHRS and CDR2 YFSETQ. Trimming took off 0 bases at V and 1 base at J, with 5 bases between the two ends. The CDR3 is 15 amino acids. The CDR3 sequence is CASSLVGSGANVLTF. Here the CDR3 DNA reads TGCGCCAGCAGCTTGGTGGGGTCTGGGGCCAACGTCCTGACTTTC.

This clone has a single count. The chain is built from TRBV11-2 and TRBJ2-7; 7 positions agree with TRBD2. Germline CDR1 reads SGHAT; CDR2 reads FQNNGV. Trimming cost V 5 bases and J 2 bases; bases outside gene matches: 12. This CDR3 region has 16 residues. The CDR3 DNA reads as TGTGCCAGCAGCAATTTTTTAGGGGAGGGAACCTACGAGCAGTACTTC. It codes for CASSNFLGEGTYEQYF. The whole variable domain, remainder taken from reference TRBV11-2 and TRBJ2-7, is EAGVAQSPRYKIIEKRQSVAFWCNPISGHATLYWYQQILGQGPKLLIQFQNNGVVDDSQLPKDRFSAERLKGVDSTLKIQPAKLEDSAVYLCASSNFLGEGTYEQYFGPGTRLTVT.

The genes are TRBV4-3 and TRBJ2-3; either TRBD1 or TRBD2 may fit D (5 bases each). From germline, CDR1 is LGHNA and CDR2 YSLEER. The CDR3 loop spans 14 amino acids. V dropped 0 bases and J dropped 4 bases, with 8 bases sitting between them. The CDR3 spells CASSQDLGADTQYF. The CDR3 DNA follows: TGCGCCAGCAGCCAAGATTTGGGGGCAGATACGCAGTATTTT.

The chain uses TRBV10-2 and TRBJ2-1, with D tentatively TRBD2 (5 bases). The CDR3 extends over 15 amino acids. Looked up from germline, CDR1 is WSHSY and CDR2 is SAAADI. Deletions cut 2 bases from V and 0 bases from J, with 8 bases between. The CDR3 loop is CASSEIRDSYNEQFF. The CDR3 coding sequence is TGCGCCAGCAGTGAGATCCGGGACTCCTACAATGAGCAGTTCTTC.

The chain has TRBV7-8 and TRBJ2-3; 14 bases match TRBD2. Looked up from germline, CDR1 is SGHVS and CDR2 is FQNEAQ. The CDR3 extends over 18 amino acids. V gave up 3 bases and J gave up 2 bases; unmatched junction bases: 7. CDR3 coding DNA: TGTGCCAGCAGCTTTGATGCGACTAGCGGGAGGGCCACAGATACGCAGTATTTT. Its translation is CASSFDATSGRATDTQYF.

The V and J genes are TRBV7-9 and TRBJ2-3; 9 bases align to TRBD2. V dropped 1 base and J dropped 3; count of bases not matched to a gene: 2. Germline V gives CDR1 SEHNR, CDR2 FQNEAQ (reference sequence). This CDR3 has 15 residues. The CDR3 region has the DNA TGTGCCAGCAGCTTAGTAGCGGGAGCAACAGATACGCAGTATTTT. Translating gives CASSLVAGATDTQYF. Based on the CDR3 plus reference TRBV7-9 and TRBJ2-3, the full variable domain is DTGVSQNPRHKITKRGQNVTFRCDPISEHNRLYWYRQTLGQGPEFLTYFQNEAQLEKSRLLSDRFSAERPKGSFSTLEIQRTEQGDSAMYLCASSLVAGATDTQYFGPGTRLTVL.

This rearrangement joins TRBV10-3 to TRBJ2-3; 7 bases align to TRBD2. The junction had 2 bases not matched to a gene; V was cut back by 4 bases and J by 1 base. The length of the CDR3 is 14 residues. CDR1 is ENHRY, CDR2 SYGVKD, per germline. CDR3 region: CAISVAGGTDTQYF. The CDR3 DNA follows: TGTGCCATCAGTGTCGCGGGAGGCACAGATACGCAGTATTTT.

This chain links TRBV29-1 with TRBJ1-2; 7 nucleotides match TRBD1. The V gene's germline CDR1 is SQVTM and CDR2 ANQGSEA. The junction had 6 bases not matched to a gene; V was cut back by 1 base and J by 4 bases. CDR3 length equals 14 residues. The CDR3 bases are TGCAGCGTTGAAGCACCTACAGGGGCCTATGGCTACACCTTC. This translates into CSVEAPTGAYGYTF.

The genes are TRBV21-1 and TRBJ1-1. TRBV21-1 is noted as a pseudogene. The CDR3 has 15 amino acids. In DNA, the CDR3 is TGTGCCAGCAGCGAGCCCGGGGCCCTGAACACTGAAGCTTTCTTT. Encoded protein: CASSEPGALNTEAFF.

This clone was seen once. The chain is built from TRBV19 and TRBJ2-1; no clear D. Germline V gene lookup returns CDR1 LNHDA and CDR2 SQIVND (reference sequence). V lost 3 bases, J lost 5 bases, and 11 bases lay in between. The length of the CDR3 is 14 residues. The CDR3 is CASSISGSHNEQFF. The CDR3 DNA is TGTGCCAGTAGTATCAGTGGGTCCCACAATGAGCAGTTCTTC.

The rearrangement links TRBV9 to TRBJ2-1; either TRBD1 or TRBD2 may supply D (5 bases each). Germline lookup yields CDR1 SGDLS and CDR2 YYNGEE. The length of the CDR3 is 16 residues. V was shortened by 4 bases and J by 7 bases, with 21 bases between the two germline ends. As DNA, the CDR3 is TGTGCCAGCAGCCCGAGGGGAGTGGCCTATGGGAATGAGCAGTTCTTC. Residues: CASSPRGVAYGNEQFF.

The V and J genes are TRBV28 and TRBJ2-2; 8 bases fit TRBD1. J gave up 4 bases and V 8 bases, and 3 bases lay outside the gene matches. Per the germline V gene, CDR1 is MDHEN and CDR2 is SYDVKM. The CDR3 length is 13 residues. The CDR3 bases are TGTGCCAGCCGGGACAGGTTCACCGGGGAGCTGTTTTTT. Protein sequence: CASRDRFTGELFF.

The rearrangement uses TRBV2 and TRBJ2-7, with 10 bases identical to TRBD1. The ends lost 7 bases at V and 2 bases at J; junction bases unmatched: 8. The CDR3 is made up of 15 amino acids. Germline V gene lookup returns CDR1 SNHLY and CDR2 FYNNEI. The CDR3 bases are TGTGCCAGCAAGACGGGGACAGGGGAAGCCTACGAGCAGTACTTC. Translating gives CASKTGTGEAYEQYF.

This chain connects TRBV20-1 to TRBJ2-1; D gene ambiguous. Germline V gene sequence: CDR1 DFQATT, CDR2 SNEGSKA (reference sequence). The CDR3 covers 11 residues. The V gene lost 7 bases and the J gene lost 6 bases, with 10 bases spanning the gap. The DNA of the CDR3 is TGCAGTGTCCCCCGGAGCAATGAGCAGTTCTTC. It codes for CSVPRSNEQFF.